This T cell receptor (beta chain) was observed in a study of PD-1 blockade in classical Hodgkin lymphoma. Study results and limitations: By C4D1 there was a significant rise in CD4+ TCR diversity but not in CD8+ TCR diversity. Complete responders showed a baseline diversity that resembled the diversity of newly diagnosed patients.

Every one of the patients relapsed after autologous stem cell transplantation (brentuximab vedotin exposure was variable). Sequenced by immunoSEQ multiplex PCR; TCRdb stores in-frame clones only, minus some. This table holds tens of thousands of clones, roughly nine tenths found once. With V trimmed by 3 bases and J by 0 bases, 2 bases remained unmatched. CDR3 length: 14 amino acids. Germline V gives CDR1 SGHDT, CDR2 YYEEEE. Points on this clone: Its cognate antigen is unknown.

The chain couples TRBV5-6 to TRBJ1-1; 7 nucleotides agree with TRBD1. Sequencing was performed on peripheral blood mononuclear cells (PBMCs), taken before the second cycle of nivolumab. The source is a human donor with classical Hodgkin lymphoma. CDR3 nucleotides: TGTGCCAGCAGCTCCCAGGGGGTGAACACTGAAGCTTTCTTT. It encodes CASSSQGVNTEAFF. The variable domain in full, with the rest retrieved from reference TRBV5-6 and TRBJ1-1, is DAGVTQSPTHLIKTRGQQVTLRCSPKSGHDTVSWYQQALGQGPQFIFQYYEEEERQRGNFPDRFSGHQFPNYSSELNVNALLLGDSALYLCASSSQGVNTEAFFGQGTRLTVV.